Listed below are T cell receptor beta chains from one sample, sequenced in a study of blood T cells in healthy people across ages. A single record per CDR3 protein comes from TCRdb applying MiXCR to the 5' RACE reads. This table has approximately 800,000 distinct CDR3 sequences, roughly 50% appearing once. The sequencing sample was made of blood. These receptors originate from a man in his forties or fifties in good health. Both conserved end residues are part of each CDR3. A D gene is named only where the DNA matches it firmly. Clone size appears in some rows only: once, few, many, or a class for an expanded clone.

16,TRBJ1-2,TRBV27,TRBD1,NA,CAERRDRGFWGYGYTF,TGTGCCGAACGGAGGGACAGGGGCTTTTGGGGCTATGGCTACACCTTC
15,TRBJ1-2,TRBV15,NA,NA,CATSRDKGTGYGYTF,TGTGCCACCAGCAGAGATAAGGGAACCGGCTATGGCTACACCTTC
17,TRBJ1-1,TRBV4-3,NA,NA,CASSQDFQGGMRTEAFF,TGCGCCAGCAGCCAAGATTTCCAGGGTGGGATGAGGACTGAAGCTTTCTTT
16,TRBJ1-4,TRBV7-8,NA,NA,CASYFSGTTTNEKLFF,TGTGCCAGCTATTTCTCCGGGACGACAACTAATGAAAAACTGTTTTTT
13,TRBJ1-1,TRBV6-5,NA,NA,CARLFVANTEAFF,TGTGCCAGACTCTTTGTTGCGAACACTGAAGCTTTCTTT
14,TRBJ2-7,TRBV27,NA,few,CASSSSRGPYEQYF,TGTGCCAGCAGTTCATCCAGGGGACCCTACGAGCAGTACTTC
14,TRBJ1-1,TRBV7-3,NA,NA,CASSVHLGNTEAFF,TGTGCCAGCAGCGTACATCTGGGGAACACTGAAGCTTTCTTT
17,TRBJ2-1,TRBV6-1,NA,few,CASSLKSGSRSYNEQFF,TGTGCCAGCAGCCTCAAATCCGGGTCCCGCTCCTACAATGAGCAGTTCTTC
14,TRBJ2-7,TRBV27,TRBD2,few,CASRGGLAGYEQYF,TGTGCCAGCAGGGGTGGACTAGCGGGATACGAGCAGTACTTC
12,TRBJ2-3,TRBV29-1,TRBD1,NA,CSVGDRGDTQYF,TGCAGCGTTGGGGACAGGGGGGATACGCAGTATTTT
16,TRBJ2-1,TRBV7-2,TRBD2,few,CASSRTSGRSGNEQFF,TGTGCCAGCAGTCGTACTAGCGGGAGGTCGGGTAATGAGCAGTTCTTC
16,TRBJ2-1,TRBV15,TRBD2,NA,CATSRETRREGNEQFF,TGTGCCACCAGCAGAGAAACGAGGCGGGAGGGTAATGAGCAGTTCTTC
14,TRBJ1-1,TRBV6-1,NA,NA,CASSVRDMNTEAFF,TGTGCCAGCAGTGTCAGGGATATGAACACTGAAGCTTTCTTT
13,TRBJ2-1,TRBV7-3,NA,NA,CASSSPSGNEQFF,TGTGCCAGCAGCTCCCCGTCGGGGAATGAGCAGTTCTTC
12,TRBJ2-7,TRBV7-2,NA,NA,CASRRETYEQYF,TGTGCCAGCAGACGAGAGACCTACGAGCAGTACTTC
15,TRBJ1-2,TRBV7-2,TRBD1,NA,CASSARPGTGNGYTF,TGTGCCAGCAGCGCCCGTCCCGGGACAGGGAATGGCTACACCTTC
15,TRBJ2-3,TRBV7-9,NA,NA,CASSWTKTSTDTQYF,TGTGCCAGCAGCTGGACAAAAACTAGCACAGATACGCAGTATTTT
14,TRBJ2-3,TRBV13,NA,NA,CASKRTEGPDTQYF,TGTGCCAGCAAGCGGACGGAAGGCCCAGATACGCAGTATTTT
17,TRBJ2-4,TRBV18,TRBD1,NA,CASSPQAGQGPKNIQYF,TGTGCCAGCTCACCCCAAGCCGGACAGGGCCCCAAAAACATTCAGTACTTC
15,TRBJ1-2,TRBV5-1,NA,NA,CASSLAPGRVEGYTF,TGCGCCAGCAGCTTGGCTCCAGGGAGGGTTGAGGGCTACACCTTC
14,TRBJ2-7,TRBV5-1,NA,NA,CASGLEGSVYEQYF,TGCGCCAGCGGCTTGGAGGGTTCCGTCTACGAGCAGTACTTC
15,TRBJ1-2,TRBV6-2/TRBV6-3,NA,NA,CASSYSTGNPYGYTF,TGTGCCAGCAGTTACTCGACGGGGAACCCCTATGGCTACACCTTC
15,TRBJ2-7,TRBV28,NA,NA,CASSKPQGSFYEQYF,TGTGCCAGCAGTAAGCCCCAGGGGTCGTTCTACGAGCAGTACTTC
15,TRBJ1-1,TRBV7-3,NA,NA,CASSLYPGRNTEAFF,TGTGCCAGCAGCCTCTACCCAGGGAGGAACACTGAAGCTTTCTTT
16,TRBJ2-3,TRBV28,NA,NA,CASSLNGGLGTDTQYF,TGTGCCAGCAGTTTAAATGGGGGGCTTGGCACAGATACGCAGTATTTT
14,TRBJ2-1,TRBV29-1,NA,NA,CGVEHGLGISEQFF,TGCGGCGTTGAACACGGGCTAGGGATTAGCGAGCAGTTCTTC
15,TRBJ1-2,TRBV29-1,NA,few,CSVDSQIPSYYGYTF,TGCAGCGTTGATAGCCAGATACCTTCATACTATGGCTACACCTTC
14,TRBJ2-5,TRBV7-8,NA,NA,CASSRERAQETQYF,TGTGCCAGCAGCCGTGAAAGGGCGCAAGAGACCCAGTACTTC
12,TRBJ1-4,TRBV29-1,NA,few,CSAGETNEKLFF,TGCAGCGCCGGTGAGACTAATGAAAAACTGTTTTTT
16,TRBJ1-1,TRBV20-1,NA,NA,CSATPPGRMFNTEAFF,TGCAGTGCTACACCCCCGGGACGGATGTTTAACACTGAAGCTTTCTTT
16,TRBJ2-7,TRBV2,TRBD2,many,CASSDIGGGSSYEQYF,TGTGCCAGCAGTGACATCGGCGGGGGGAGCTCCTACGAGCAGTACTTC
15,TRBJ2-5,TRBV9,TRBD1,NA,CASTKGTGGQETQYF,TGTGCCAGCACCAAGGGAACAGGGGGCCAAGAGACCCAGTACTTC
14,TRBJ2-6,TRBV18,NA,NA,CASSPSGAANVLTF,TGTGCCAGCTCACCCTCCGGGGCGGCCAACGTCCTGACTTTC
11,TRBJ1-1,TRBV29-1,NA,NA,CSKHWNTEAFF,TGCAGCAAACATTGGAACACTGAAGCTTTCTTT
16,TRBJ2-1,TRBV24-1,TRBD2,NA,CATSALTSGSRNEQFF,TGTGCCACCAGTGCCCTGACTAGCGGGAGCCGGAATGAGCAGTTCTTC
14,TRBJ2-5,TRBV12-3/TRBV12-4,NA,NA,CASKRTGNQETQYF,TGTGCCAGCAAGAGGACGGGGAACCAAGAGACCCAGTACTTC
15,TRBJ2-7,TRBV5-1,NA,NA,CASSLDSLASYEQYF,TGCGCCAGCAGCCTCGACAGTCTAGCCTCCTACGAGCAGTACTTC
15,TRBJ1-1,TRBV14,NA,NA,CASSRNRAGNTEAFF,TGTGCCAGCAGCCGGAACAGGGCTGGGAACACTGAAGCTTTCTTT
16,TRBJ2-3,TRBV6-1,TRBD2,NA,CASSELTSGVGDTQYF,TGTGCCAGCAGTGAACTGACTAGCGGGGTTGGAGATACGCAGTATTTT
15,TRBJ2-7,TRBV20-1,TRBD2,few,CSASSLAGRSYEQYF,TGCAGTGCTAGCAGTCTAGCGGGACGGTCCTACGAGCAGTACTTC
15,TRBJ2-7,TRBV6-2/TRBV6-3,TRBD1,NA,CASSAPPGQSYEQYF,TGTGCCAGCAGTGCTCCTCCGGGACAGAGCTACGAGCAGTACTTC
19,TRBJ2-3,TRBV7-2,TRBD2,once,CASSLVVAGVGGAEDTQYF,TGTGCCAGCAGCTTAGTGGTTGCGGGAGTGGGCGGGGCGGAAGATACGCAGTATTTT